A single sample gave rise to the 13 T cell receptor beta chains below, sequenced in a study of T cell repertoires in cytomegalovirus infection. One entry per CDR3 protein, called by TCRdb with MiXCR from the reads. The table lists about 400,000 distinct CDR3 sequences, over 15% of them singletons. The sample consisted of PBMCs. The origin of the receptors is a human donor in good health (CMV status not recorded). Some clones in this sample may be carry-over from other donors' samples.

This clonotype was picked up a small number of times. V and J are TRBV20-1 and TRBJ1-5; 7 bases fit TRBD1. Looked up from germline, CDR1 is DFQATT and CDR2 is SNEGSKA (reference sequence). CDR3 size: 12 residues. V lost 1 base to trimming and J lost 10 bases; unmatched junction nucleotides: 4. Here the CDR3 reads CSARGQGVPQHF. In DNA form, the CDR3 reads TGCAGTGCTAGAGGACAGGGCGTCCCCCAGCATTTT.

This chain joins TRBV20-1 and TRBJ1-1; D is ambiguous. In germline, CDR1 is DFQATT, CDR2 SNEGSKA (reference sequence). The CDR3 contains 12 residues. The V and J ends lost 6 bases and 3 bases respectively, with 11 bases between them. Here the CDR3 reads CSAGKSDTEAFF. CDR3 sequence (DNA): TGCAGTGCCGGGAAGTCGGACACTGAAGCTTTCTTT.

The genes are TRBV7-4 and TRBJ2-1; D gene unclear. The V gene lost 5 bases and the J gene lost 10 bases, with 15 bases spanning the gap. CDR3 size: 13 residues. Per germline, CDR1 SGHVT and CDR2 SQSDAQ. CDR3 residues: CASSPDRFMEQFF. CDR3 nucleotides: TGTGCCAGCAGCCCGGACCGGTTTATGGAGCAGTTCTTC.

This clonotype occurred many times. This chain links TRBV10-3 with TRBJ1-6; D uncertain. The germline V gene has CDR1 ENHRY and CDR2 SYGVKD. The V gene lost 3 bases and the J gene lost 10 bases, with 19 bases spanning the gap. The CDR3 has 16 amino acids. The CDR3 loop is CAISEIGTALDSPLHF. The CDR3 region has the DNA TGTGCCATCAGTGAAATAGGAACCGCCTTGGACTCACCCCTCCACTTT.

This clonotype has only a few counts. The chain recombines TRBV15 with TRBJ2-1; D is possibly TRBD1 (6 bases). Trimming took 0 bases from V and 5 from J, leaving 14 bases between them. This CDR3 is 16 amino acids long. The germline V gene encodes CDR1 LNHNV and CDR2 YYDKDF (reference sequence). CDR3 DNA: TGTGCCACCAGCAGAGACCCCGGGACATACAACAATGAGCAGTTCTTC. Translation gives CATSRDPGTYNNEQFF.

This clonotype was observed at least ten times. The chain recombines TRBV19 with TRBJ1-5; D is ambiguous. Germline V CDR1 and CDR2: LNHDA, SQIVND (reference sequence). The CDR3 loop spans 13 amino acids. Trimming stripped 5 bases from V and 4 bases from J, with 9 bases between. CDR3 region: CASSSGRNQPQHF. The CDR3 DNA reads TGTGCCAGTAGTTCGGGCAGAAATCAGCCCCAGCATTTT. The whole variable domain, filled in from reference TRBV19 and TRBJ1-5, reads DGGITQSPKYLFRKEGQNVTLSCEQNLNHDAMYWYRQDPGQGLRLIYYSQIVNDFQKGDIAEGYSVSREKKESFPLTVTSAQKNPTAFYLCASSSGRNQPQHFGDGTRLSIL.

In regard to this clonotype: A much more abundant neighbour one base away suggests this may be a read error. The rearrangement links TRBV24-1 to TRBJ1-5; 7 positions match TRBD1. The CDR3 loop spans 20 amino acids. Germline CDR1 is KGHDR and CDR2 is SFDVKD. The CDR3 DNA is TGTGACACCAGTGATTTAATGTGGGGAGCGGACAGGATGAGCAATCAGCCCCAGCATTTT. This sequence encodes CDTSDLMWGADRMSNQPQHF.

V usage is TRBV7-2 and J usage is TRBJ2-7; possible D gene TRBD2, 6 bases. The V end lost 1 base, the J end lost 7 bases, and 11 bases lay between the germline ends. Germline assignment: CDR1 SGHTA and CDR2 FQGNSA. The CDR3 is made up of 13 amino acids. CDR3 DNA sequence: TGTGCCAGCAGCTTAGATGGGGGAGGTGAGCAGTACTTC. Its translation: CASSLDGGGEQYF.

This clonotype was detected ten times or more. The gene calls are TRBV7-2 and TRBJ1-1; 7 nucleotides match TRBD1. The V segment lost 2 bases and the J segment 8 bases; nucleotides outside the gene matches: 5. Germline V gene lookup returns CDR1 SGHTA and CDR2 FQGNSA. The CDR3 sequence is 13 residues long. CDR3 region: CASSLPRTGEAFF. In DNA, the CDR3 is TGTGCCAGCAGCTTACCTAGGACAGGCGAAGCTTTCTTT.

The CDR3 loop is CASNLAGHSKGGLAGSYEQYF. The CDR3 DNA is TGTGCCAGCAACCTCGCGGGACACAGTAAGGGGGGACTAGCGGGGTCCTACGAGCAGTACTTC. V is TRBV28 and J is TRBJ2-7, with 13 bases fitting TRBD2. CDR1 and CDR2 from the germline V gene are MDHEN and SYDVKM. V lost 7 bases to trimming and J lost 1 base; unmatched junction nucleotides: 22. This CDR3 has 21 residues.

The chain uses TRBV7-2 and TRBJ1-3; the D gene is possibly TRBD1 (5 bases). CDR3 length: 14 residues. Trimming pared 5 bases from V and 7 bases from J, leaving 15 bases between. CDR1 and CDR2 (germline): SGHTA, FQGNSA. This CDR3 is CASSHTVGPNTIYF. The DNA for the CDR3 is TGTGCCAGCAGCCATACCGTGGGGCCCAACACCATATATTTT.

The V gene is TRBV11-2, the J gene TRBJ2-5, with D perhaps matching TRBD2 (5 bases). CDR1 is SGHAT and CDR2 is FQNNGV in the germline V gene. The V and J ends lost 5 bases and 3 bases respectively, with 13 bases between them. The CDR3 consists of 14 residues. CDR3 nucleotides: TGTGCCAGCAGCCCCGCTCTGAGGGAAGAGACCCAGTACTTC. Its protein product is CASSPALREETQYF. Together with reference TRBV11-2 and TRBJ2-5, the CDR3 gives the full variable domain: EAGVAQSPRYKIIEKRQSVAFWCNPISGHATLYWYQQILGQGPKLLIQFQNNGVVDDSQLPKDRFSAERLKGVDSTLKIQPAKLEDSAVYLCASSPALREETQYFGPGTRLLVL.

The chain employs TRBV3-1 and TRBJ1-2; D ambiguous. V lost 2 bases and J lost 5, with 12 bases in between. CDR3 length equals 14 residues. Germline CDR1 and CDR2: LGHDT and YNNKEL (reference sequence). Written as DNA, the CDR3 is TGTGCCAGCAGCCAAAATAGGCACATGTATGGCTACACCTTC. It encodes CASSQNRHMYGYTF.